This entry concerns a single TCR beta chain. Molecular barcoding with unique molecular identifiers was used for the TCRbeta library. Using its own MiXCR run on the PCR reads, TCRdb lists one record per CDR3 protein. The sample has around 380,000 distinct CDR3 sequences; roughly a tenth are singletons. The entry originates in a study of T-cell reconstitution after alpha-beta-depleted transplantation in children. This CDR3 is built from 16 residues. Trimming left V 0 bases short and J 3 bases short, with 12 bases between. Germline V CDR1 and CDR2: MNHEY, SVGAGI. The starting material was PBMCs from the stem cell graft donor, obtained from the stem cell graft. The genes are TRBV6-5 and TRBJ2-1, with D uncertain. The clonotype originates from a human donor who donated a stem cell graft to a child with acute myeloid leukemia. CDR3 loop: CASSYSSRPGYNEQFF. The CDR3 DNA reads TGTGCCAGCAGTTACTCATCCAGGCCAGGCTACAATGAGCAGTTCTTC.